This TCR beta chain stems from a study of T cells after posttransplantation cyclophosphamide. Assay: immunoSEQ multiplex PCR; the TCRdb copy retains only in-frame clones and omits some. This table has about 22,000 clones, roughly 97% appearing once. The naive gate required viable CD3+CD4+ or CD3+CD8+ cells with CCR7+CD45RA+CD45RO-CD95-CD27+CD28+ phenotype. The related graft donor's blood sample was taken on the day of bone marrow donation. CDR1 and CDR2 (germline): SGHTA, FQGNSA. The CDR3 has 12 residues. J was trimmed by 6 bases and V by 6 bases; bases with no gene match: 4. The receptor's source is a man in his forties or fifties in good health, CMV-negative, and a related stem cell transplant donor. Input material: naive CD4+ T cells sorted from PBMCs. The V call is TRBV7-2, the J call TRBJ2-7; the match to TRBD1 covers 8 bases. The CDR3: CASRRTGSEQYF. The CDR3 coding sequence is TGTGCCAGCAGACGGACAGGGTCCGAGCAGTACTTC.